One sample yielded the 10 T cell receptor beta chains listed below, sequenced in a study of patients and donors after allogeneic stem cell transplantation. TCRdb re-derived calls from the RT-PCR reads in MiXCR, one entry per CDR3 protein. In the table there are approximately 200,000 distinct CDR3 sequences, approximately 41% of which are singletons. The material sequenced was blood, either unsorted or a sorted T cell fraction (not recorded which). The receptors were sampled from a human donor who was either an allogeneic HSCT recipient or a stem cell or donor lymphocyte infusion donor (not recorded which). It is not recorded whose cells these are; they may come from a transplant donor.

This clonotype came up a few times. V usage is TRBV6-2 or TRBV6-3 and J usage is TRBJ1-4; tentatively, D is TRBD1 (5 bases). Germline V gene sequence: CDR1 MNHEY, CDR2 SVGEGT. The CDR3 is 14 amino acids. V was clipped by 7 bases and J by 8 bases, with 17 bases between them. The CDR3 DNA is TGTGCCAGCAACTGGGACCCAGCGCGGGAAAAACTGTTTTTT. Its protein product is CASNWDPAREKLFF.

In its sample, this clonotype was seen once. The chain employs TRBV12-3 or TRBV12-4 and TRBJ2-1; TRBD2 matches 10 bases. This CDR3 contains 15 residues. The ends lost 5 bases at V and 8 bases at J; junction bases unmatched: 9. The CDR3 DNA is TGTGCCAGCAGTCCCAGCGGGAGGGCCGTCCATGAGCAGTTCTTC. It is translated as CASSPSGRAVHEQFF.

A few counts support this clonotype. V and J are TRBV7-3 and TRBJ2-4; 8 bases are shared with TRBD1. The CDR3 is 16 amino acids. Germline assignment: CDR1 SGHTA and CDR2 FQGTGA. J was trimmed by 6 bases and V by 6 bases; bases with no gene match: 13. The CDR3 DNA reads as TGTGCCAGCAGTCCCTCCTCGACAGGGGTGGGAAACATTCAGTACTTC. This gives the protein CASSPSSTGVGNIQYF. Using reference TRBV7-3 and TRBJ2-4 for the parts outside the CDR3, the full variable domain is GAGVSQTPSNKVTEKGKYVELRCDPISGHTALYWYRQSLGQGPEFLIYFQGTGAADDSGLPNDRFFAVRPEGSVSTLKIQRTERGDSAVYLCASSPSSTGVGNIQYFGAGTRLSVL.

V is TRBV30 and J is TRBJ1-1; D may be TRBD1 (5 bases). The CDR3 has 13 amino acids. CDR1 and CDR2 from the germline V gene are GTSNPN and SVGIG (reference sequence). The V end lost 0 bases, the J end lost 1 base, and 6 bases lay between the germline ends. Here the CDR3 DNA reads TGTGCCTGGAGTGTGACAGCGAACACTGAAGCTTTCTTT. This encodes CAWSVTANTEAFF.

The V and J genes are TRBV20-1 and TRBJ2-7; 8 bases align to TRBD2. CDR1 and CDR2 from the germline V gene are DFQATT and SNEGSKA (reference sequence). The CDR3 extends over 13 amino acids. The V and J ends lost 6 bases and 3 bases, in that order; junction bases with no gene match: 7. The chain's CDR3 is CSAVPSGLYEQYF. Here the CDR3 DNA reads TGCAGTGCCGTTCCTAGCGGGCTCTACGAGCAGTACTTC.

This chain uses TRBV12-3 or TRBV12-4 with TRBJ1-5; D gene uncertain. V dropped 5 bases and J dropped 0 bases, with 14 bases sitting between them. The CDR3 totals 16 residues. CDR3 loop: CASSDSGVYSNQPQHF. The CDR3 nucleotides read TGTGCCAGCAGTGATTCCGGGGTTTATAGCAATCAGCCCCAGCATTTT.

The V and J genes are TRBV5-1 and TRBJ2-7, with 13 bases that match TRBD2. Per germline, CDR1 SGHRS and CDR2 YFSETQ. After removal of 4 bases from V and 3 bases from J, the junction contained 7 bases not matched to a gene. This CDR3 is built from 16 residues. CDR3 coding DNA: TGCGCCAGCAGCCCCTGGGGACTAGCGGGATTCTACGAGCAGTACTTC. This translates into CASSPWGLAGFYEQYF.

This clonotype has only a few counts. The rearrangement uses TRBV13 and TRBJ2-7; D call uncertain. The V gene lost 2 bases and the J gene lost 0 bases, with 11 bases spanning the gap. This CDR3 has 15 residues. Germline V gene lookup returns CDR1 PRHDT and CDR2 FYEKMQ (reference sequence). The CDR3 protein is CASSLIGLDSYEQYF. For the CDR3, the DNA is TGTGCCAGCAGCTTAATAGGGCTAGACTCCTACGAGCAGTACTTC.

In nucleotides, the CDR3 is TGTGCCAGCAGCCGAAGCTCCTACGAGCAGTACTTC. Its translation: CASSRSSYEQYF. This chain uses TRBV3-1 with TRBJ2-7, with D unclear. Germline values: CDR1 LGHDT, CDR2 YNNKEL (reference sequence). The germline V and J ends were trimmed by 4 bases and 0 bases, with 4 bases remaining between them. This CDR3 contains 12 residues.

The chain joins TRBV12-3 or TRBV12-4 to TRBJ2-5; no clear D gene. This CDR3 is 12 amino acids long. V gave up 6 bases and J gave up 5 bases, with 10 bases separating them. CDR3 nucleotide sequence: TGTGCCAGCAGCCCTTCTATGGAGACCCAGTACTTC. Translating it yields CASSPSMETQYF.